Following are 10 T cell receptor beta chains from one sample sequenced in a study of blood T cell repertoires in COVID-19. The table came from immunoSEQ multiplex PCR; TCRdb's copy has only in-frame clones and leaves some out. Seen here are about 120,000 clones, approximately 87% observed once, and the top ten hold about 2.1%. Sequenced sample: peripheral blood. The receptors originated from a woman in her forties or fifties with acute or convalescent COVID-19.

V and J are TRBV25-1 and TRBJ1-4; 7 nucleotides agree with TRBD1. This CDR3 contains 15 residues. Per the germline V gene, CDR1 is MGHDK and CDR2 is SYGVNS. J lost 4 bases, V lost 5 bases, and 7 bases had no gene match. CDR3 residues: CASSTPGQLNEKLFF. CDR3 bases: TGTGCCAGCAGTACCCCGGGACAGCTTAATGAAAAACTGTTTTTT.

V and J are TRBV2 and TRBJ2-3, with a weak D call TRBD1 (6 bases). The CDR3 covers 14 residues. Trimming took 5 bases from V and 3 from J, leaving 12 bases between them. The germline CDR1 and CDR2 sequences are SNHLY and FYNNEI. CDR3 nucleotides: TGTGCCAGCAGTTCAGTACAGGGTACAGATACGCAGTATTTT. Residues: CASSSVQGTDTQYF.

The gene calls are TRBV10-3 and TRBJ2-7, with 8 positions matching TRBD2. Germline loops: CDR1 ENHRY, CDR2 SYGVKD. J gave up 1 base and V 4 bases, and 6 bases lay outside the gene matches. This CDR3 spans 15 amino acids. In DNA, the CDR3 is TGTGCCATCAGTGGGACTAGCCCTCCTTCCTACGAGCAGTACTTC. Translating it yields CAISGTSPPSYEQYF.

The chain uses TRBV18 and TRBJ1-2, with 7 bases aligning to TRBD1. V lost 5 bases to trimming and J lost 4 bases; unmatched junction nucleotides: 7. From germline, CDR1 is KGHSH and CDR2 LQKENI. This CDR3 is built from 14 residues. The chain's CDR3 is CASSTGQTFYGYTF. As DNA, the CDR3 is TGTGCCAGCTCAACGGGACAGACCTTCTATGGCTACACCTTC.

V and J are TRBV6-2 or TRBV6-3 and TRBJ1-5, with a possible D match to TRBD1 (5 bases). Germline V gene sequence: CDR1 MNHEY, CDR2 SVGEGT. V was clipped by 4 bases and J by 5 bases, with 9 bases between them. The CDR3 consists of 13 residues. CDR3 loop: CASSLGQYQPQHF. For the CDR3, the DNA is TGTGCCAGCAGTTTAGGACAATATCAGCCCCAGCATTTT.

This chain joins TRBV29-1 and TRBJ1-1, with D possibly matching TRBD1 (5 bases). Germline-derived CDR1 and CDR2 are SQVTM and ANQGSEA. The CDR3 loop spans 15 amino acids. The V end was cut by 2 bases, the J end by 1 base, with 14 bases between. The CDR3 protein is CSVENHGDRNTEAFF. The CDR3 DNA is TGCAGCGTTGAAAATCATGGAGACAGGAACACTGAAGCTTTCTTT.

The chain joins TRBV19 to TRBJ2-2; no reliable D call. V lost 1 base, J lost 0 bases, and 9 bases lay in between. The CDR3 is 16 residues long. The germline gives CDR1 LNHDA, CDR2 SQIVND (reference sequence). The DNA for the CDR3 is TGTGCCAGTAGTATAGGATTCCGCGCGAACACCGGGGAGCTGTTTTTT. This codes for CASSIGFRANTGELFF.

V and J are TRBV6-2 or TRBV6-3 and TRBJ2-2, with TRBD1 matching 7 bases. J gave up 7 bases and V 4 bases, and 6 bases lay outside the gene matches. This CDR3 is 14 amino acids long. Germline V lookup: CDR1 MNHEY, CDR2 SVGEGT. The CDR3 coding sequence is TGTGCCAGCAGTTTAACAGGGGCAGGCGGGGAGCTGTTTTTT. Its translation: CASSLTGAGGELFF.

This sequence joins TRBV25-1 and TRBJ2-1; TRBD1 matches 11 bases. After removal of 6 bases from V and 11 bases from J, the junction contained 6 bases not matched to a gene. The CDR3 is made up of 13 amino acids. Per germline, CDR1 MGHDK and CDR2 SYGVNS. As DNA, the CDR3 is TGTGCCAGCAGGGGACAGGGGGTCCTTCAGCAGTTCTTC. This encodes CASRGQGVLQQFF.

This chain connects TRBV18 to TRBJ1-6; D perhaps matches TRBD1 (5 bases). The CDR3 runs to 15 residues. Looked up from germline, CDR1 is KGHSH and CDR2 is LQKENI. The V end lost 3 bases, the J end lost 7 bases, and 13 bases lay between the germline ends. CDR3: CASSPWDSGNSPLHF. CDR3 nucleotide sequence: TGTGCCAGCTCACCTTGGGACTCTGGGAATTCACCCCTCCACTTT.